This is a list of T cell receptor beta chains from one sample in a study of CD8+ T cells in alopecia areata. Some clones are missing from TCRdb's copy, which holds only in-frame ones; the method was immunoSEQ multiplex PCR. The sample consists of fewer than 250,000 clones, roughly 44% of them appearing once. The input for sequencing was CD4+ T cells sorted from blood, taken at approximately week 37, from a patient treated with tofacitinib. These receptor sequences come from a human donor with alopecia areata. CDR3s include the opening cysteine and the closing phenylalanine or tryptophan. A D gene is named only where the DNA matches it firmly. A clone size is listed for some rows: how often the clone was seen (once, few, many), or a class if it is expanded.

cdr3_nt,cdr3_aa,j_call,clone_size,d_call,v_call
TGTGCCAGCAGAACGGAGACGAACACCGGGGAGCTGTTTTTT,CASRTETNTGELFF,TRBJ2-2,.,.,TRBV25-1
TGTGCCAGCAGCTGGACCGGGACAGGGTCAATTAGGGATACGCAGTATTTT,CASSWTGTGSIRDTQYF,TRBJ2-3,.,TRBD1,TRBV7-2
TGTGCCAGTAGTACCGTTGGGGCCAACGTCCTGACTTTC,CASSTVGANVLTF,TRBJ2-6,.,.,TRBV19
TGTGCCAGCAGGGCCGGGACAGGGCCCGGGGAGCTGTTTTTT,CASRAGTGPGELFF,TRBJ2-2,few,TRBD1,TRBV2
TGTGCCAGCAGTTTAGGAGCGGGAGTAATCAATCTTTACAATGAGCAGTTCTTC,CASSLGAGVINLYNEQFF,TRBJ2-1,.,TRBD2,TRBV28
TGTGCCAGCAGTGCCCCTAGCGGGAAAGGCACAGATACGCAGTATTTT,CASSAPSGKGTDTQYF,TRBJ2-3,many,TRBD2,TRBV6-1
TGCGCCAGCAGCGCAACAGGGGAAAATGGCTACACCTTC,CASSATGENGYTF,TRBJ1-2,few,TRBD1,TRBV5-1
TGTGCCAGCTCACCTACGGCTCGTGATCAGCCCCAGCATTTT,CASSPTARDQPQHF,TRBJ1-5,.,.,TRBV18
TGTGCCACCAGCCCAAATATAGAGACCCAGTACTTC,CATSPNIETQYF,TRBJ2-5,many,.,TRBV15
TGTGCCAGTAGTCCATATGCGGCGAACTATGGCTACACCTTC,CASSPYAANYGYTF,TRBJ1-2,.,.,TRBV19
TGTGCCAGCAGCTTAGACCAGGGACTAGGCTCAAATGAGCAGTTCTTC,CASSLDQGLGSNEQFF,TRBJ2-1,once,TRBD2,TRBV11-2
TGTGCCAGCAGTTTACAGCCGGGGGGAATCACAGATACGCAGTATTTT,CASSLQPGGITDTQYF,TRBJ2-3,.,TRBD2,TRBV27
TGCAGCGTTCGAATGGACAGGGTGAGGGGTGAAGCTTTCTTT,CSVRMDRVRGEAFF,TRBJ1-1,few,TRBD1,TRBV29-1
TGTGCCAGCAGTTATTCAGGATCTGGAAACACCATATATTTT,CASSYSGSGNTIYF,TRBJ1-3,many,.,TRBV28
TGTGCCAGCAGCTTAGACAATCAGCCCCAGCATTTT,CASSLDNQPQHF,TRBJ1-5,once,.,TRBV7-2
TGTGCCGGCGGGGGGCTGAGAGAGCAGTACTTC,CAGGGLREQYF,TRBJ2-7,.,TRBD2,TRBV30
TGCAGCGCCGAACGTGGCCCGGTCGGGACTGAAGCTTTCTTT,CSAERGPVGTEAFF,TRBJ1-1,.,.,TRBV29-1
TGTGCCAGCAGTTTTAAGTCAGCCAATTCACCCCTCCACTTT,CASSFKSANSPLHF,TRBJ1-6,.,.,TRBV27
TGCGCCAGCAGCTTGGTAGAGGACCAAAACCAGTACTTC,CASSLVEDQNQYF,TRBJ2-7,.,.,TRBV5-1
TGTGCCAGCAGCCAGAGGGGGGGGGAACAGACCCAGTACTTC,CASSQRGGEQTQYF,TRBJ2-5,once,.,TRBV7-2
TGTGCCAGCAGCTTAGCCAGAACCTACGAGCAGTACTTC,CASSLARTYEQYF,TRBJ2-7,medium-sized,.,TRBV7-2
TGTGCCAGCTCACCTTCTTTACGACAGGTGAACACCGGGGAGCTGTTTTTT,CASSPSLRQVNTGELFF,TRBJ2-2,.,.,TRBV18
TGCAGCGTTGAAATGCATCATAGCACAGATACGCAGTATTTT,CSVEMHHSTDTQYF,TRBJ2-3,few,.,TRBV29-1
TGTGCCAGCAGCCCAATAGCGGGGCAAGAGACCCAGTACTTC,CASSPIAGQETQYF,TRBJ2-5,.,TRBD2,TRBV7-3
TGTGCCAGCAGAATGAAGGGCGAGCAGTACTTC,CASRMKGEQYF,TRBJ2-7,few,.,TRBV7-2
TGTGCCAGCAGGGACAGGGAGAAAAAACTGTTTTTT,CASRDREKKLFF,TRBJ1-4,.,TRBD1,TRBV27
TGCAGCGTCCTTAGCGGGAGGGCCGCGAATGAGCAGTTCTTC,CSVLSGRAANEQFF,TRBJ2-1,.,TRBD2,TRBV29-1
TGCAGCGCGACGGACGGCGATAGCAATCAGCCCCAGCATTTT,CSATDGDSNQPQHF,TRBJ1-5,.,.,TRBV29-1
TGTGCCAGCAGTGAACGGCCAGGGCGAAATGAGCAGTTCTTC,CASSERPGRNEQFF,TRBJ2-1,few,.,TRBV25-1